This entry describes one TCR beta chain. No cognate antigen has been identified for it. No quality values exist for individual bases; no much larger clone is one base distant. Library preparation was by 5' RACE. Instrument on record: Illumina HiSeq 2500. A second PCR of roughly 7 to 12 cycles was run with a J-beta primer mix and a sample-barcoded 5' primer. Each TCR beta cDNA molecule received a unique molecular identifier from a template-switch 5' adaptor carrying 12 random nucleotides. Each sample yielded at least 3 million CDR3-containing paired-end reads. First-strand cDNA was synthesized from all RNA with the Mint cDNA synthesis kit, primed by a TRBC-specific oligonucleotide. Following uracil-DNA glycosylase treatment, a first 18-cycle PCR with universal primers M1SS and BC2_uni_R was performed on all cDNA. The authors processed their data as follows. Normalization of each sample was performed by random selection of 1 million high-quality reads, each carrying a distinct molecular identifier. Instead of being binned into consensus sequences, reads that shared molecular identifiers were thrown out. MiTCR, with a Q25 quality threshold and the strictest error-elimination algorithm, was used for CDR3 identification, clonotype clustering and error correction. A nonparametric unseen species model with Euler transformation was used to estimate a lower bound on total TCR beta diversity. Using fastp at Q25 and MiXCR, TCRdb reprocessed the public reads and kept productive beta chains. Each CDR3 protein appears once, grouped with its most common genes and DNA. For this entry, the V and J calls and clone size follow TCRdb and not the study's own pipeline. Within this sample are roughly 830,000 distinct CDR3 sequences, with 60% to 80% of them counted one time only. The top ten clonotypes cover 28% of the sample.

The donors were some 39 Caucasian individuals from Russia, aged roughly 6 to 100 years, who were systemically healthy. Around 10 milliliters of peripheral blood were drawn from each donor into EDTA-treated Vacutainer tubes. PBMCs were isolated by Ficoll-Paque density-gradient centrifugation, with at least 6 million obtained per sample. Trizol reagent was used to extract total RNA from PBMCs, with at least 6 micrograms per sample. The percentages of naive CD45RAhigh/CD27high T cells were determined by flow cytometry on a PBMC aliquot from every donor. V is clipped by 2 bases and J by 7 bases, and the sequence between their germline boundaries is 10 bases long. Via the germline V gene (reference sequence), CDR1 is SGHNT and CDR2 YYREEE. The CDR3 numbers 13 residues from cysteine through phenylalanine. Of all the DNA, just the CDR3 is kept, 39 bases in frame from base 1. The record originates from a study of blood T cells in healthy people across ages (dated by TCRdb to between 2014 and 2016). As for the study more broadly: In model experiments, roughly one uniquely barcoded TCR beta cDNA molecule per two T cells was captured by template switching. The study measured age-related changes in TCR beta repertoire diversity using deep sequencing normalized with unique cDNA molecular identifiers. Donors were grouped into four age groups: young (average roughly 15 years), middle-aged (over 35), aged (around 56) and long-lived (just over 80). To avoid experimental bias, donors of different ages were randomly spread across the sequencing lanes. For two donors (one aged 18 to 30 and one aged 80 or older), the study analyzed two additional independent replicas of 1 million unique cDNA reads from the same blood draw. What the study reported, not specific to this receptor: Observed TCR beta diversity correlated strongly with the percentage of naive T cells measured by flow cytometry. As age increased, observed TCR beta diversity per million T cells dropped in a roughly linear way, and a significant reduction was already evident by age about 36. Conclusive comparison of naive and antigen-experienced compartments was prevented by the profiling of bulk unsorted PBMCs. Donor CMV infection status was unknown, potentially confounding age-related changes in expanded clonotypes. Estimates of total diversity based on one million sequenced T cells were regarded as lower bounds and as underestimates. Compared with the aged group, the long-lived group had more naive CD4+ T cells, fewer expanded clones and increased TCR diversity, a pattern suggesting age selection.

Sequencing was performed on blood. The chain links TRBV5-4 with TRBJ2-1; a tentative D match to TRBD2 spans 5 bases. This sequence was found in a man aged 30 to 39 in good health. The CDR3 amino acid sequence is: CASSLTRGNEQFF. The DNA sequence is as follows: TGTGCCAGCAGCTTAACTAGAGGTAATGAGCAGTTCTTC.